These 19 T cell receptor beta chains originate from one sample sequenced in a study of Ad26.COV2.S vaccination and SARS-CoV-2 variants (dated by TCRdb to the early 2020s). Libraries were built with the immunoSEQ multiplex PCR assay. Sourced from immuneACCESS, this table was stored by TCRdb with only in-frame sequences that have V and J called. A share of the clones is absent; for the studies checked, an unresolved V gene accounts for under half, and the remainder has no known explanation. This sample lists hundreds of thousands of clones; around 90% were detected once. Of the sample, more than 10% is held by the ten largest clones. What the treatment or condition label conveys for this sample: around 19 received Ad26.COV2.S at low or high dose, single or two shots; roughly five received placebo; per-sample allocation not given. Repertoires of vaccine and placebo recipients were sequenced from samples taken on day 63 after the first injection.

Sequenced material: peripheral blood, taken in a trial of Ad26.COV2.S vaccine versus placebo. These receptors were taken from a person aged 18-60 years who received the Ad26.COV2.S COVID-19 vaccine or a placebo.

This chain uses TRBV4-3 with TRBJ2-7, with D perhaps given as TRBD1 or TRBD2 (6 bases each). Looked up from germline, CDR1 is LGHNA and CDR2 is YSLEER. The ends were cut back, 0 bases at V and 3 bases at J, with 15 bases in the middle. The CDR3 covers 16 residues. The CDR3 here is CASSQDGGGTHYEQYF. Here the CDR3 DNA reads TGCGCCAGCAGCCAAGATGGGGGCGGGACCCACTACGAGCAGTACTTC.

The chain recombines TRBV7-2 with TRBJ2-7, with D maybe TRBD1 (5 bases). The V end lost 4 bases, the J end lost 4 bases, and 14 bases lay between the germline ends. Germline values: CDR1 SGHTA, CDR2 FQGNSA. CDR3 length: 14 residues. The chain's CDR3 is CASSSERQRYEQYF. The CDR3 nucleotides read TGTGCCAGCAGCTCCGAGAGACAGAGGTACGAGCAGTACTTC.

The chain couples TRBV6-2 or TRBV6-3 to TRBJ1-1; D unclear. Germline V gene sequence: CDR1 MNHEY, CDR2 SVGEGT. Trimming removed 2 bases at V and 8 bases at J, with 15 bases between. The CDR3 extends over 14 amino acids. Here the CDR3 reads CASSYEALHPEAFF. In nucleotides, the CDR3 is TGTGCCAGCAGTTACGAGGCTTTGCATCCGGAAGCTTTCTTT.

The chain is built from TRBV27 and TRBJ2-1; TRBD2 matches 9 bases. The CDR3 length is 21 residues. Germline lookup yields CDR1 MNHEY and CDR2 SMNVEV (reference sequence). The ends lost 0 bases at V and 0 bases at J; junction bases unmatched: 15. CDR3 residues: CASSLSSPGLAVMSSYNEQFF. In nucleotides, the CDR3 is TGTGCCAGCAGTTTATCTTCTCCGGGACTAGCTGTTATGAGCTCCTACAATGAGCAGTTCTTC.

This chain connects TRBV12-3 or TRBV12-4 to TRBJ1-4, with unresolved D. Trimming shortened V by 1 base and J by 9 bases, and 9 bases separated the two germline ends. CDR3 length equals 13 residues. The CDR3 spells CASSLGTMKKLFF. The CDR3 DNA sequence: TGTGCCAGCAGTTTAGGAACGATGAAAAAACTGTTTTTT.

This chain uses TRBV30 with TRBJ2-2; D is unclear. Per the germline V gene, CDR1 is GTSNPN and CDR2 is SVGIG (reference sequence). V lost 3 bases, J lost 6 bases, and 5 bases lay in between. The CDR3 runs to 11 residues. The CDR3 protein is CAWRDPGELFF. In nucleotides, the CDR3 is TGTGCCTGGAGGGACCCCGGGGAGCTGTTTTTT.

The genes are TRBV9 and TRBJ2-1; 8 nucleotides agree with TRBD1. With 0 bases clipped from V and 0 bases from J, the junction kept 2 bases outside the gene matches. This CDR3 region has 16 residues. Germline CDR1 reads SGDLS; CDR2 reads YYNGEE. The CDR3 bases are TGTGCCAGCAGCGTAGCCGGGACAGGCTCCTACAATGAGCAGTTCTTC. Translated: CASSVAGTGSYNEQFF.

The chain employs TRBV6-2 or TRBV6-3 and TRBJ1-1; tentative D call: TRBD1 (6 bases). Germline V gene data show CDR1 as MNHEY and CDR2 as SVGEGT. The CDR3 is made up of 16 amino acids. The V end lost 2 bases, the J end lost 0 bases, and 13 bases lay between the germline ends. The DNA of the CDR3 is TGTGCCAGCAGTTACGCGGCAGGGGCCATGAACACTGAAGCTTTCTTT. This codes for CASSYAAGAMNTEAFF.

V and J are TRBV5-1 and TRBJ2-3; D may be TRBD1 (6 bases). The ends were cut back, 4 bases at V and 0 bases at J, with 12 bases in the middle. The CDR3 runs to 15 residues. Germline V CDR1 and CDR2: SGHRS, YFSETQ. For the CDR3, the DNA is TGCGCCAGCAGCCCCGCAGGGGTTAGCACAGATACGCAGTATTTT. This gives the protein CASSPAGVSTDTQYF. Filled out from reference TRBV5-1 and TRBJ2-3, the complete variable domain reads KAGVTQTPRYLIKTRGQQVTLSCSPISGHRSVSWYQQTPGQGLQFLFEYFSETQRNKGNFPGRFSGRQFSNSRSEMNVSTLELGDSALYLCASSPAGVSTDTQYFGPGTRLTVL.

The V call is TRBV5-6, the J call TRBJ1-2; D is unclear. Trimming took 5 bases from V and 1 from J, leaving 18 bases between them. This CDR3 is built from 16 residues. The V gene's germline CDR1 is SGHDT and CDR2 YYEEEE. This CDR3 reads CASSSNTGIGNYGYTF. CDR3 nucleotide sequence: TGTGCCAGCAGTTCCAATACCGGGATAGGTAACTATGGCTACACCTTC.

The chain employs TRBV7-9 and TRBJ2-2; 12 positions agree with TRBD2. Trimming cost V 6 bases and J 4 bases; bases outside gene matches: 9. Per germline, CDR1 SEHNR and CDR2 FQNEAQ (reference sequence). The CDR3 loop spans 17 amino acids. The CDR3 DNA reads TGTGCCAGCAGGCGGACTAGCGGGGCTCCGGTCACCGGGGAGCTGTTTTTT. This sequence encodes CASRRTSGAPVTGELFF.

The chain links TRBV7-3 to TRBJ2-5; TRBD2 might be the D (5 bases). The CDR3 totals 13 residues. Germline loops: CDR1 SGHTA, CDR2 FQGTGA. Between the trimmed V and J ends, which lost 5 bases and 7 bases, there was a span of 14 bases. The CDR3 sequence is CASSPRTFGTQYF. CDR3 sequence (DNA): TGTGCCAGCAGCCCACGGACTTTTGGGACCCAGTACTTC. The variable domain in full, completed from reference TRBV7-3 and TRBJ2-5, reads GAGVSQTPSNKVTEKGKYVELRCDPISGHTALYWYRQSLGQGPEFLIYFQGTGAADDSGLPNDRFFAVRPEGSVSTLKIQRTERGDSAVYLCASSPRTFGTQYFGPGTRLLVL.

The chain uses TRBV29-1 and TRBJ2-1; D call uncertain. Germline lookup yields CDR1 SQVTM and CDR2 ANQGSEA. Trimming cost V 4 bases and J 2 bases, with 12 bases left between them. This CDR3 has 14 amino acids. DNA for the CDR3: TGCAGCGTTGGCACTCAGGACGCCTACAATGAGCAGTTCTTC. Protein: CSVGTQDAYNEQFF.

The chain is built from TRBV27 and TRBJ2-3; D ambiguous. The germline V and J ends were trimmed by 3 bases and 0 bases, with 16 bases remaining between them. The CDR3 runs to 17 residues. The germline gives CDR1 MNHEY, CDR2 SMNVEV (reference sequence). The CDR3 loop is CASSLSVVPSSTDTQYF. CDR3 in DNA: TGTGCCAGCAGTTTGAGTGTCGTACCATCTAGCACAGATACGCAGTATTTT.

The rearrangement links TRBV25-1 to TRBJ2-1; a weak D match, TRBD1 (6 bases). This CDR3 spans 12 amino acids. The V end lost 10 bases, the J end lost 7 bases, and 14 bases lay between the germline ends. The germline CDR1 and CDR2 sequences are MGHDK and SYGVNS. CDR3 protein: CATTLDSNEQFF. The CDR3 DNA reads TGTGCCACTACCTTGGACAGTAATGAGCAGTTCTTC.

CDR3 sequence (DNA): TGTGCCAGCAGCTTGGGACTAGCGGGAGCAGATACGCAGTATTTT. Translating it yields CASSLGLAGADTQYF. This rearrangement joins TRBV7-6 to TRBJ2-3, with TRBD2 identical over 14 bases. V shed 3 bases, J shed 4 bases, and the junction held 0 bases outside the gene matches. CDR3 size: 15 residues. Germline CDR1 and CDR2: SGHVS and FNYEAQ.

The chain carries TRBV2 and TRBJ2-5; D is unresolved. V lost 6 bases to trimming and J lost 4 bases, with 18 bases between them. CDR3 length: 15 amino acids. Looked up from germline, CDR1 is SNHLY and CDR2 is FYNNEI. Written as DNA, the CDR3 is TGTGCCAGCAGCTACCCCACTTCAGGTGGAGAGACCCAGTACTTC. It specifies CASSYPTSGGETQYF.

The rearrangement links TRBV7-3 to TRBJ2-7, with 9 bases fitting TRBD2. The CDR3 is 16 residues long. J was trimmed by 3 bases and V by 2 bases; bases with no gene match: 8. From germline, CDR1 is SGHTA and CDR2 FQGTGA. The CDR3 DNA reads TGTGCCAGCAGCTTATTCAGACTAGCGGCAAACTACGAGCAGTACTTC. Translation gives CASSLFRLAANYEQYF.

The V and J genes are TRBV5-1 and TRBJ2-1, with 7 nucleotides matching TRBD2. CDR1 and CDR2 from the germline V gene are SGHRS and YFSETQ. This CDR3 spans 17 amino acids. Losses at the gene ends were 0 bases for V and 0 bases for J; bases not matched to a gene: 6. The CDR3 region has the DNA TGCGCCAGCAGCTTGGTCGGGCGGGGGAGCTCCTACAATGAGCAGTTCTTC. Translating gives CASSLVGRGSSYNEQFF. Full variable domain (rest looked up from reference TRBV5-1 and TRBJ2-1): KAGVTQTPRYLIKTRGQQVTLSCSPISGHRSVSWYQQTPGQGLQFLFEYFSETQRNKGNFPGRFSGRQFSNSRSEMNVSTLELGDSALYLCASSLVGRGSSYNEQFFGPGTRLTVL.